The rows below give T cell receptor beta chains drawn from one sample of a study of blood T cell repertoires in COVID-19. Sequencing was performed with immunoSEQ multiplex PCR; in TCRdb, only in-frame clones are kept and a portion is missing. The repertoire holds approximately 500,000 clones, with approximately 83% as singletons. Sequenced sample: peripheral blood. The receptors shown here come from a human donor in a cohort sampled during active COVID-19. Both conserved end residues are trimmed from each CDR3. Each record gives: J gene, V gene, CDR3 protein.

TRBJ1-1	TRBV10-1	ASSEVGVDRWRSTEAF
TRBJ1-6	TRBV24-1	ATSDQTGGVDSPLH
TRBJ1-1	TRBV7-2	ASSQYRQGGTEAF
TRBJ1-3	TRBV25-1	ASSELTRDTIY
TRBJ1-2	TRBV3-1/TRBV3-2	ASSQGGRDGYT
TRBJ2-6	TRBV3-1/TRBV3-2	ASSHPGQGISGANVLT
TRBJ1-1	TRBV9	ASSVDLRTEAF
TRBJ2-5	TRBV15	ATSIRSGTIETQY
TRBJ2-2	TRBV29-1	SVARGINTGELF
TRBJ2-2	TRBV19	ASSTPDRGDTGELF
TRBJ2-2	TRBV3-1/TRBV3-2	ASREQGADTGELF
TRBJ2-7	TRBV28	ASIRAGVEEQY
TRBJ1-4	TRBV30	AWKVAEGEKLF
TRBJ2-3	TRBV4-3	ASSQDLASDTQY
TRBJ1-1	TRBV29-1	SVPDGSNTEAF
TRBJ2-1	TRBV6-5	ASSSVGEGRNNEQF
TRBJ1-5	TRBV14	ALKGDSDQPQH
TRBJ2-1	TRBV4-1	ASSPSPRGQNYNEQF
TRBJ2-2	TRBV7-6	ASSVTGANTGELF
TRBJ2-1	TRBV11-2	ASSRTRLGYNEQF
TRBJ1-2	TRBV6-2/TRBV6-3	ASSRDRVGAGYT
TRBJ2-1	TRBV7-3	ASSNDRLSSYNEQF
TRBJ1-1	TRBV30	AWRRGQNTEAF
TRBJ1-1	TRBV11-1	ASSFRTGGTEAF
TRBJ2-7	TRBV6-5	ASWGGSGYEQY
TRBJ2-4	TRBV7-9	AVGKENIQY
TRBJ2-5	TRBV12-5	ASGLGGSQETQY
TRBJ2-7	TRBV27	ASSPIPRLAESYEQY
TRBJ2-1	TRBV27	ASSSPGLAGGSSYNEQF
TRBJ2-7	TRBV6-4	ASPRDEQY
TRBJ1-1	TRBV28	ASSLIPPRDTEAF
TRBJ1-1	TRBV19	ASSMGGQGAREAF
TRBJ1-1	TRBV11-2	ASSGAGNTEAF
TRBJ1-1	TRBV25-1	ASRLGANTEAF
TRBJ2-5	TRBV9	ASSPWTGQETQY
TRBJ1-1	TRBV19	ASSARLRDRGEAF
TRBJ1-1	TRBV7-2	ASSHWGQGNTEAF
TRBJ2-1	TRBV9	ASSVLAAYNEQF
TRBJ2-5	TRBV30	AWSADLTAGETQY
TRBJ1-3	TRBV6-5	ASSPVYSGNTIY
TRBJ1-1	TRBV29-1	SASPSGEAF
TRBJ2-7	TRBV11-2	ASSLGGTNPYEQY
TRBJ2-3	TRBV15	ATSKLSGGADTQY
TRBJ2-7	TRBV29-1	SVASGRTYEQY
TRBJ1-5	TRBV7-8	ASSTGGNQPQH
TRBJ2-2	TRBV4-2	ASSQEFLAVNTGELF
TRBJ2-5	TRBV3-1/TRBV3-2	ASSQGTSEETQY
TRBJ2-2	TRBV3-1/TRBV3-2	ASSQRDRGRHGELF
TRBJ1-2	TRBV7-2	ASPEAGGGRYGYT
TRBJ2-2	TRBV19	ASSIGVDSGRRELF